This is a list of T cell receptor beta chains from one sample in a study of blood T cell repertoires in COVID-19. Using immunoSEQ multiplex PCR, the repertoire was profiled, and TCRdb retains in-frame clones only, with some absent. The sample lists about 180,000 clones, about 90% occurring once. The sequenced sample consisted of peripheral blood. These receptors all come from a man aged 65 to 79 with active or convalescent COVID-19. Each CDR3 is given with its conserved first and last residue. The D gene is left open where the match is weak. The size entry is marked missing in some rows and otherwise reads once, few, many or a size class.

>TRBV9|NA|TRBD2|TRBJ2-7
TGTGCCAGCAGCGTAACCGGGGGGGCCGGGGAGCAGTACTTC
CASSVTGGAGEQYF
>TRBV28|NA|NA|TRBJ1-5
TGTGCCAGCAGTTACCTAGGGGGACCAAGCAATCAGCCCCAGCATTTT
CASSYLGGPSNQPQHF
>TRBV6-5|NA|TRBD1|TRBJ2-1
TGTGCCAGCCTGGGGCGCAGACAGGGGGGCAATGAGCAGTTCTTC
CASLGRRQGGNEQFF
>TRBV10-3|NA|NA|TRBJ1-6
TGTGCCATCAGTGAGTCCGGGGAAGAGAATTCACCCCTCCACTTT
CAISESGEENSPLHF
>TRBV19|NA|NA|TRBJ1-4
TGTGCCAGTAGTATACGGCGGGACCTCGGAAGTAACGAAAAACTGTTTTTT
CASSIRRDLGSNEKLFF
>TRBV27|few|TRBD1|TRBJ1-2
TGTGCCAGCTCAAGACAGGGGGCGCTCGGCTACACCTTC
CASSRQGALGYTF
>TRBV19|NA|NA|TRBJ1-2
TGTGCCAGCCGGCGGGGGAGCTATGGCTACACCTTC
CASRRGSYGYTF
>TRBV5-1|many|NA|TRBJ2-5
TGCGCCAGCAGCTTGGATGGGAGCTCAGAGACCCAGTACTTC
CASSLDGSSETQYF
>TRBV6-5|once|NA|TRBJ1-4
TGTGCCAGCAGTTACTCGCGGGGCGGCCTGGGTGAAAAACTGTTTTTT
CASSYSRGGLGEKLFF
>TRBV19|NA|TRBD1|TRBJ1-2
TGTGCCAGCCGGGACAGGGGCCAGGCAAACTATGGCTACACCTTC
CASRDRGQANYGYTF
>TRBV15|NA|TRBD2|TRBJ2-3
TGTGCCACGCGGGAGACTGCTAGCACAGATACGCAGTATTTT
CATRETASTDTQYF
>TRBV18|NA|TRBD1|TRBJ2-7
TGTGCCAGCTCAGGGGGACAGGGTGACGAGCAGTACTTC
CASSGGQGDEQYF
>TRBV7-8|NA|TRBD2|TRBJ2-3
TGTGCCAGCAGCTCACAGCGGGGGGTTGATACGCAGTATTTT
CASSSQRGVDTQYF
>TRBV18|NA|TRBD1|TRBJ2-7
TGTGCCAGCTCACCGGGGACAGCCTACGAGCAGTACTTC
CASSPGTAYEQYF
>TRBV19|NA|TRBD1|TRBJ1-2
TGTGCCAGTAGAACGACAGGGGGCGGTGGCTACACCTTC
CASRTTGGGGYTF
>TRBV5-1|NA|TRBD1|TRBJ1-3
TGCGCCAGCAGCTTGGTTACAGGGGGCTTTGGAAACACCATATATTTT
CASSLVTGGFGNTIYF
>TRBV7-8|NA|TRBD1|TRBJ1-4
TGTGCCAGCAGCTTAGCCCCGCGGGGACAGGGGAGGGGAGGTGAAAAACTGTTTTTT
CASSLAPRGQGRGGEKLFF
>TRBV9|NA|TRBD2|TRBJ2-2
TGTGCCAGCAGCCCAATGGGGGGGACCGGGGAGCTGTTTTTT
CASSPMGGTGELFF
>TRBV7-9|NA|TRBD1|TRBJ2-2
TGTGCCAGCAGCGCACCCGGGACAGCAAACACCGGGGAGCTGTTTTTT
CASSAPGTANTGELFF
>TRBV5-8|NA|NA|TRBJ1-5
TGTGCCAGCAGCTTTGTTTTTGAGGTCGGCAATCAGCCCCAGCATTTT
CASSFVFEVGNQPQHF
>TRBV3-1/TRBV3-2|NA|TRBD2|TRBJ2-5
TGTGCCAGCAGCGTTGGGACTAGCGGGGGTCAAGAGACCCAGTACTTC
CASSVGTSGGQETQYF
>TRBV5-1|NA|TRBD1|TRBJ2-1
TGCGCCAGCAGCTTGGCCCTGGGGACAGGGTTTGAGCAGTTCTTC
CASSLALGTGFEQFF
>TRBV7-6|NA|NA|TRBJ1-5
TGTGCCAGCAGCTTAGCCCCGGAGAGTCAGCCCCAGCATTTT
CASSLAPESQPQHF
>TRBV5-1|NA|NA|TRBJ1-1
TGCGCCAGCCGGGTGGCGGGAAGTTGGACTGAAGCTTTCTTT
CASRVAGSWTEAFF
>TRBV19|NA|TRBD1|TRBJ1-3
TGTGCCAGCCTTGCAGGGGGCTCAGGAAACACCATATATTTT
CASLAGGSGNTIYF
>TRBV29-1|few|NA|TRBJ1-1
TGCAGCGTTCGCCCGAGACATTTGAACACTGAAGCTTTCTTT
CSVRPRHLNTEAFF
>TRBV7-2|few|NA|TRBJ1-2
TGTGCCAGCAGCCCCTTCGACAGCACCAACTATGGCTACACCTTC
CASSPFDSTNYGYTF
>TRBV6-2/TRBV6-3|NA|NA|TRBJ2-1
TGTGCCAGCAGTTACAATACAGGCGCTACCTACAATGAGCAGTTCTTC
CASSYNTGATYNEQFF